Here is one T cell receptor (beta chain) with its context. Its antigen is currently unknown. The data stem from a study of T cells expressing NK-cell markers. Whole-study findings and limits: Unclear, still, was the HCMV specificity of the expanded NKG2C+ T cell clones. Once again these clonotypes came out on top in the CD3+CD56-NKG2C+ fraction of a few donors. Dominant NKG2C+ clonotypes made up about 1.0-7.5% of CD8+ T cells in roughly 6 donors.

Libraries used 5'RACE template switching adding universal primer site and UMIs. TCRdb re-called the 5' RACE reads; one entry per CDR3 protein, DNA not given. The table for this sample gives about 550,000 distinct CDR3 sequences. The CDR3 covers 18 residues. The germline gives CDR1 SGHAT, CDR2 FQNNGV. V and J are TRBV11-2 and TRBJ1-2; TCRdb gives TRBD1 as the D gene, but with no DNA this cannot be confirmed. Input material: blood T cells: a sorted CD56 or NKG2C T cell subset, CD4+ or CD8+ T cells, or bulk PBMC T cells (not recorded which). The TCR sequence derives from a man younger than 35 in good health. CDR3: CASSLGGQNPLFHYGYTF.